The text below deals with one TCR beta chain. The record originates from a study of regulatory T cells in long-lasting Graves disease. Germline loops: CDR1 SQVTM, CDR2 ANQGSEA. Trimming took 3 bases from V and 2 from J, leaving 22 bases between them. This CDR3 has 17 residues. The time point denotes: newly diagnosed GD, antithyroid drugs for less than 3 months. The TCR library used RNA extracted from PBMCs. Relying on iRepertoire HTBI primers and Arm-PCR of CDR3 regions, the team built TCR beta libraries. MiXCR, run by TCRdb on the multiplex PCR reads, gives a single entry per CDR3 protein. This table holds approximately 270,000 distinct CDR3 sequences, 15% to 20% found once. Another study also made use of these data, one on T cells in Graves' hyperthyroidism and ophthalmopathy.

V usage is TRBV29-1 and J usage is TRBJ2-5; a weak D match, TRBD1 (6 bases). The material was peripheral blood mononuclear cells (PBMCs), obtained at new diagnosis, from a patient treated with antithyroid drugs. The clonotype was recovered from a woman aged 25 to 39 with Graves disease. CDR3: CSVEPGQTIRHQETQYF. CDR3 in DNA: TGCAGCGTTGAGCCGGGACAAACGATTCGCCATCAAGAGACCCAGTACTTC.